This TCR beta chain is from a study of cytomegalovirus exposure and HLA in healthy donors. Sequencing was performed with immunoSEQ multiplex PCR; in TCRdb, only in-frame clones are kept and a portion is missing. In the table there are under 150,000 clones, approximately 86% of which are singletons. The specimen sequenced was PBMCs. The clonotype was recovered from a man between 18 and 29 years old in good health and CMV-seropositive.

In nucleotides, the CDR3 is TGCGCCAGCAGTTCTGCTCCGGACAGCCCGAGAAGCTACACCTTC. Its translation is CASSSAPDSPRSYTF. V and J are TRBV5-1 and TRBJ1-2; D is perhaps TRBD1 (6 bases). CDR3 size: 15 residues. Per germline, CDR1 SGHRS and CDR2 YFSETQ. V was pared by 5 bases and J by 9 bases, with 23 bases between.